This is a list of T cell receptor beta chains from one sample in a study of OX40 agonist ivuxolimab in advanced cancers. Profiled with immunoSEQ multiplex PCR; TCRdb holds only in-frame clones, not every one. The data contain just over 90,000 clones, 94% of them seen just once; the ten biggest clones take up roughly 2.6%. Sequenced here: CD4+ or CD8+ T cells sorted from blood, sampled in a trial of the OX40 agonist ivuxolimab. Receptor source: an adult with an advanced solid tumor such as melanoma, head and neck, liver or kidney cancer. CDR3s include the opening cysteine and the closing phenylalanine or tryptophan. D genes are given only for firm matches. A row's size may be missing; if present it is once, few, many or a size class.

D	size	J	V	DNA	CDR3
.	once	TRBJ1-2	TRBV29-1	TGCAGCGTTGGAGGTCTCTATGGCTACACCTTC	CSVGGLYGYTF
.	.	TRBJ1-1	TRBV5-4	TGTGCCAGCACCAAGACAGGTAATACTGAAGCTTTCTTT	CASTKTGNTEAFF
.	.	TRBJ2-7	TRBV5-4	TGTGCCAGCAGCTCGGGACCCTACGAGCAGTACTTC	CASSSGPYEQYF
.	.	TRBJ2-2	TRBV7-9	TGTGCCAGCAGCTTCGAAGGCGGGGAGCTGTTTTTT	CASSFEGGELFF
.	.	TRBJ2-4	TRBV11-2	TGTGCCAGCAGCTTAGAGCTGGTAGCCAAAAACATTCAGTACTTC	CASSLELVAKNIQYF
TRBD1	.	TRBJ1-4	TRBV2	TGTGCCAGCAGCGGGACAGGGGGAAATGAAAAACTGTTTTTT	CASSGTGGNEKLFF
.	.	TRBJ2-2	TRBV7-3	TGTGCCAGCGCCCGATGGGGCCATTCACCCGGGGAGCTGTTTTTT	CASARWGHSPGELFF
.	.	TRBJ1-6	TRBV25-1	TGTGCCAGCAGTGTGCCAGGGTATAATTCACCCCTCCACTTT	CASSVPGYNSPLHF
.	.	TRBJ2-1	TRBV5-5	TGTGCCAGCAGGGAAGTGGGGGCCCACAATGAGCAGTTCTTC	CASREVGAHNEQFF
.	.	TRBJ1-6	TRBV28	TGTGCCAGCAGTTTACCGCGGCCCAGCTATAATTCACCCCTCCACTTT	CASSLPRPSYNSPLHF
.	.	TRBJ1-1	TRBV5-8	TGTGCCAGCAGCTTGGTAGCTGCGGAGAACACTGAAGCTTTCTTT	CASSLVAAENTEAFF
.	.	TRBJ1-1	TRBV5-1	TGCGCCAGCAGTAATAAGATGAACACTGAAGCTTTCTTT	CASSNKMNTEAFF
TRBD2	once	TRBJ2-5	TRBV19	TGTGCCAGTAGTATTGGGCCTAGCGGGGAAACGTACCAAGAGACCCAGTACTTC	CASSIGPSGETYQETQYF
.	.	TRBJ1-6	TRBV6-5	TGTGCCAGTCGGGAGGGCGGAAATTCACCCCTCCACTTT	CASREGGNSPLHF
.	.	TRBJ2-2	TRBV19	TGTGCCAGTAGATTCCGCGGGGAGCTGTTTTTT	CASRFRGELFF
.	.	TRBJ2-3	TRBV6-1	TGTGCCAGCAGTGAAGGTGGAGATACGCAGTATTTT	CASSEGGDTQYF
.	.	TRBJ1-2	TRBV2	TGTGCCAGCAGGGAAGAGGGGCGGAACTATGGCTACACCTTC	CASREEGRNYGYTF
.	.	TRBJ1-2	TRBV13	TGTGCCAGCAGCTTAGGGTCAGCTAACTATGGCTACACCTTC	CASSLGSANYGYTF
.	.	TRBJ1-3	TRBV7-3	TGTGCCAGCAGCTCACCCCGCGGTGAAGGGGAAGGAAACACCATATATTTT	CASSSPRGEGEGNTIYF
.	.	TRBJ1-1	TRBV23-1	TGCGCCAGCAGTCAATCGTTCCGGGGGAAGGAGAACACTGAAGCTTTCTTT	CASSQSFRGKENTEAFF
.	.	TRBJ2-1	TRBV7-9	TGTGCCAGCAGCTTAGGGGCGGGTAGGACGGGCAATGAGCAGTTCTTC	CASSLGAGRTGNEQFF
.	.	TRBJ2-5	TRBV6-6	TGTGCCAGCGGCAATTCGGAGACCCAGTACTTC	CASGNSETQYF
TRBD2	.	TRBJ2-3	TRBV7-9	TGTGCCAGCACCCCCGGGACTAGCGCAGCAGATACGCAGTATTTT	CASTPGTSAADTQYF
.	once	TRBJ2-3	TRBV27	TGTGCCAGCAGTACCCTCGGACAGAGCACAGATACGCAGTATTTT	CASSTLGQSTDTQYF
.	.	TRBJ1-1	TRBV5-1	TGCGCCAGCAGCCCGTGGTGGGACACTGAAGCTTTCTTT	CASSPWWDTEAFF
.	.	TRBJ1-4	TRBV7-3	TGTGCCAGCAGCCACACGGGACCGGCGCGAAAACTGTTTTTT	CASSHTGPARKLFF
.	.	TRBJ1-1	TRBV6-1	TGTGCCAGCAGTGAACAAACGGGGCTCACTGAAGCTTTCTTT	CASSEQTGLTEAFF
.	.	TRBJ2-5	TRBV7-6	TGTGCCAGCAGCTTAGCGGCTGGGACCCAAGAGACCCAGTACTTC	CASSLAAGTQETQYF
.	.	TRBJ1-1	TRBV11-2	TGTGCCAGCAGCTTAGGCAGCATGAACACTGAAGCTTTCTTT	CASSLGSMNTEAFF
.	.	TRBJ2-5	TRBV5-4	TGTGCCAGCAGCCCGGAGGGGGGGCGCATGGAGACCCAGTACTTC	CASSPEGGRMETQYF
.	.	TRBJ2-1	TRBV4-1	TGCGCCAGCAGCCCCGGGACTTACAATGAGCAGTTCTTC	CASSPGTYNEQFF
TRBD1	.	TRBJ2-7	TRBV19	TGTGCCAGTAGTTCGGGACAGGGTTCCTACGAGCAGTACTTC	CASSSGQGSYEQYF
TRBD1	.	TRBJ1-5	TRBV6-5	TGTGCCGCTACACCGGGACAGGGGGTAGGGGGGCCCCAGCATTTT	CAATPGQGVGGPQHF
.	.	TRBJ2-5	TRBV13	TGTGCCAGCAGCTTAGGGTCTTTTACTTACCAAGAGACCCAGTACTTC	CASSLGSFTYQETQYF
TRBD2	once	TRBJ2-1	TRBV7-9	TGTGCCGTACACGCGGGACTACCGAATGAGCAGTTCTTC	CAVHAGLPNEQFF
.	many	TRBJ1-5	TRBV27	TGTGCCAGCAGTTTAAGTAACTCTGGCAGCAATCAGCCCCAGCATTTT	CASSLSNSGSNQPQHF